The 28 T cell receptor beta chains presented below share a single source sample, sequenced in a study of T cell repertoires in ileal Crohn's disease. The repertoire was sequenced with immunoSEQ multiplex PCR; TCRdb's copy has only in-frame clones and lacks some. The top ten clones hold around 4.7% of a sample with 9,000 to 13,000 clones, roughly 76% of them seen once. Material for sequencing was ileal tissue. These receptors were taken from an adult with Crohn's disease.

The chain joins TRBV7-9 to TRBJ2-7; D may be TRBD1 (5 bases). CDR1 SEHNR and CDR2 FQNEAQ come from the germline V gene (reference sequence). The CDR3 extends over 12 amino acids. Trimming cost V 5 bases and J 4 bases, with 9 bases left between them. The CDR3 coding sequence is TGTGCCAGCAGCGCCCAGGGATACGAGCAGTACTTC. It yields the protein CASSAQGYEQYF.

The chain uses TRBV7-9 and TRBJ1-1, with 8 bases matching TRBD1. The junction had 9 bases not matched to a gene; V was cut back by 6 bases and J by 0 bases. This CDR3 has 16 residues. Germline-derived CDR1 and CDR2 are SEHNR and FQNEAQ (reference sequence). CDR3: CASRYGQGEMNTEAFF. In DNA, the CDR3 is TGTGCCAGCAGGTACGGACAGGGTGAAATGAACACTGAAGCTTTCTTT.

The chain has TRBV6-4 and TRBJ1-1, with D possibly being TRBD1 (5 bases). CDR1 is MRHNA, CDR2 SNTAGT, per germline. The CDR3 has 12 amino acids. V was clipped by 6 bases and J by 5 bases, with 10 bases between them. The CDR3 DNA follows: TGTGCCAGCAGGAATCGGGGGACTGAAGCTTTCTTT. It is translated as CASRNRGTEAFF.

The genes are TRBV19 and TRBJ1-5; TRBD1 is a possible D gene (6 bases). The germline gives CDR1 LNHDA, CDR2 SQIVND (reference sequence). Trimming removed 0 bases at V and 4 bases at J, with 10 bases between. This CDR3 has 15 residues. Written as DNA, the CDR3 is TGTGCCAGTAGTATAGAACAGGGAACAAATCAGCCCCAGCATTTT. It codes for CASSIEQGTNQPQHF.

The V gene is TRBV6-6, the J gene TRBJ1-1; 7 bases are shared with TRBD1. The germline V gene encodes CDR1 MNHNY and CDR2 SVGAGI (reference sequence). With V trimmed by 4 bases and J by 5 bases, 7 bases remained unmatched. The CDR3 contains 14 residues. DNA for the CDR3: TGTGCCAGCAGTTGGAACAGGGGCGGGACTGAAGCTTTCTTT. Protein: CASSWNRGGTEAFF.

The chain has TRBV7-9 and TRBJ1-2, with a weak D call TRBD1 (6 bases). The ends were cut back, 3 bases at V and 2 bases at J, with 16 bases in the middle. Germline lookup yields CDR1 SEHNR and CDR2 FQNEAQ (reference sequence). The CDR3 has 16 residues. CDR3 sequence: CASSLTSGTRNYGYTF. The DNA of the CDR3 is TGTGCCAGCAGCTTGACCTCGGGGACAAGGAACTATGGCTACACCTTC.

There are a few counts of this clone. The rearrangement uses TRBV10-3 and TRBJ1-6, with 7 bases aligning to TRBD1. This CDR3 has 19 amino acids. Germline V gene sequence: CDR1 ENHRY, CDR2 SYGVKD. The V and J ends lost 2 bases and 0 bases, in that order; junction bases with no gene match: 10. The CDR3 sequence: CAISEGPTGDSSYNSPLHF. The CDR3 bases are TGTGCCATCAGTGAGGGTCCAACAGGGGACAGCTCCTATAATTCACCCCTCCACTTT.

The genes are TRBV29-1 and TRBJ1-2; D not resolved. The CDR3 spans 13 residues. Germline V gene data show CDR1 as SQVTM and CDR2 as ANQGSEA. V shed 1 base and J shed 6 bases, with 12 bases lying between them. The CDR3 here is CSVEGLRRDGYTF. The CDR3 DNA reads TGCAGCGTTGAAGGACTTAGGCGGGATGGCTACACCTTC.

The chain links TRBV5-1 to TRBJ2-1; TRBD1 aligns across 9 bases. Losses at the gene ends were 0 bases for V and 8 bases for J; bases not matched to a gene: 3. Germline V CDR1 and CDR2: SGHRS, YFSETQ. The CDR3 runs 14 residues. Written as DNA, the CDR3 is TGCGCCAGCAGCTTGGGGGACAGGGCCCATGAGCAGTTCTTC. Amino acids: CASSLGDRAHEQFF. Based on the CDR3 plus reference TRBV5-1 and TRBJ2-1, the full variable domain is KAGVTQTPRYLIKTRGQQVTLSCSPISGHRSVSWYQQTPGQGLQFLFEYFSETQRNKGNFPGRFSGRQFSNSRSEMNVSTLELGDSALYLCASSLGDRAHEQFFGPGTRLTVL.

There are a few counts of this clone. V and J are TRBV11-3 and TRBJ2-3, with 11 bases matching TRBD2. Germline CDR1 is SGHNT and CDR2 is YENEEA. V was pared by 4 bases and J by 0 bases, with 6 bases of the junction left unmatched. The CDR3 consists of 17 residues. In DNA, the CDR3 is TGTGCCAGCAGCTCCCTAGCGGGGGGTACTAGCACAGATACGCAGTATTTT. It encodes CASSSLAGGTSTDTQYF.

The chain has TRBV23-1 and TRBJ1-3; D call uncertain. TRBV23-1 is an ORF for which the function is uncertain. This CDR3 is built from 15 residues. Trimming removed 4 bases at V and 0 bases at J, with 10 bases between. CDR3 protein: CASSLEGISGNTIYF. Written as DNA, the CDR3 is TGCGCCAGCAGTCTTGAGGGAATCTCTGGAAACACCATATATTTT.

CDR3 in amino acids: CASSDSLAGDTDTQYF. The CDR3 coding sequence is TGTGCCAGCAGTGACTCATTAGCGGGGGACACAGATACGCAGTATTTT. This sequence joins TRBV6-4 and TRBJ2-3; 9 bases line up with TRBD2. V was pared by 0 bases and J by 2 bases, with 3 bases of the junction left unmatched. The CDR3 spans 16 residues. Germline V gene lookup returns CDR1 MRHNA and CDR2 SNTAGT.

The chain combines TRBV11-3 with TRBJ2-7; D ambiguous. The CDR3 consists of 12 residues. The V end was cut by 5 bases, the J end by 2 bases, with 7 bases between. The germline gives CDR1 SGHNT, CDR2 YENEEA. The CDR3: CASSLAAYEQYF. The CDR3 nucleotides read TGTGCCAGCAGCCTGGCCGCCTACGAGCAGTACTTC.

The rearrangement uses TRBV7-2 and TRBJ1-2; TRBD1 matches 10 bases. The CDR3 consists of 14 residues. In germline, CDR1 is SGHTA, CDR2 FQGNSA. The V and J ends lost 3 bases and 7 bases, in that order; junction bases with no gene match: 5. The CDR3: CASSFTGTGAGYTF. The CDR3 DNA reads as TGTGCCAGCAGCTTTACCGGGACAGGGGCTGGCTACACCTTC.

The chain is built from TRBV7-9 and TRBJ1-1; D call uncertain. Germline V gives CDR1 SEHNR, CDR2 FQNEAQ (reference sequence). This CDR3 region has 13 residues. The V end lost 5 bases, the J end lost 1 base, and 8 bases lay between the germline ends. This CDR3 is CASSLSSNTEAFF. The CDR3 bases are TGTGCCAGCAGCCTATCCTCGAACACTGAAGCTTTCTTT.

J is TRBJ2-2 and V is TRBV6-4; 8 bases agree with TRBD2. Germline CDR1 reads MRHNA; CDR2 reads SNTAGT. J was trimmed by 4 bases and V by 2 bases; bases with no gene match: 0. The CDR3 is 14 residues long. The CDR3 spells CASSDGTSTGELFF. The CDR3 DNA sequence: TGTGCCAGCAGTGACGGGACTAGCACCGGGGAGCTGTTTTTT.

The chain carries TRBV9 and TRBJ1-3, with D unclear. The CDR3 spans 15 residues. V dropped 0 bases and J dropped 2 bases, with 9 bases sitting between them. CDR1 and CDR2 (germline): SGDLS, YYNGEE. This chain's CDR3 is CASSVDTTPGNTIYF. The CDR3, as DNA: TGTGCCAGCAGCGTAGATACGACTCCTGGAAACACCATATATTTT.

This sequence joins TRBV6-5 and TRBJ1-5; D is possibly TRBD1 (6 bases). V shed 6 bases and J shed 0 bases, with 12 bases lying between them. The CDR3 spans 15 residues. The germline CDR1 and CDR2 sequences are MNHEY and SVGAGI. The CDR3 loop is CASSAGQFSNQPQHF. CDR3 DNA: TGTGCCAGCAGCGCCGGACAGTTTAGCAATCAGCCCCAGCATTTT.

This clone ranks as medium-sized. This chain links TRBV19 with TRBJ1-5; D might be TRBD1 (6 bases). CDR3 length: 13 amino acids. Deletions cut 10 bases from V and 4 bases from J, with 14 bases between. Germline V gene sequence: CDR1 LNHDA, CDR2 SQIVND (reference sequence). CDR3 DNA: TGTGCCACGAAGGGACAAGGAAATCAGCCCCAGCATTTT. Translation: CATKGQGNQPQHF. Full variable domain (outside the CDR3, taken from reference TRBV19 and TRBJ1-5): DGGITQSPKYLFRKEGQNVTLSCEQNLNHDAMYWYRQDPGQGLRLIYYSQIVNDFQKGDIAEGYSVSREKKESFPLTVTSAQKNPTAFYLCATKGQGNQPQHFGDGTRLSIL.

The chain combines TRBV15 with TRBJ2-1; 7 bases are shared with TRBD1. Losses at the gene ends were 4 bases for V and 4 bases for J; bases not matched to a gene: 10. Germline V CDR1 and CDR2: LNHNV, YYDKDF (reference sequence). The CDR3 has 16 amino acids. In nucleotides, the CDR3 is TGTGCCACCAGCACTCAAGACAGGGATATTTACAATGAGCAGTTCTTC. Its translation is CATSTQDRDIYNEQFF.

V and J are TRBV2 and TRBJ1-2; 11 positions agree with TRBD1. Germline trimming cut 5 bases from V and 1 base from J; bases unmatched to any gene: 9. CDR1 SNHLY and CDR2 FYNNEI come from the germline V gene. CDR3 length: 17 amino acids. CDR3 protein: CASSHSGTGGLNYGYTF. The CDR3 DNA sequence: TGTGCCAGCAGTCACTCCGGGACAGGGGGGCTTAACTATGGCTACACCTTC.

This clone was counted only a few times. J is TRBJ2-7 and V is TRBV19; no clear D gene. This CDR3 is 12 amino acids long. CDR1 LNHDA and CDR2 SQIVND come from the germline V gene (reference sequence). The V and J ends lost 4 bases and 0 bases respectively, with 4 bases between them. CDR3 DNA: TGTGCCAGTAGTACCAGCTCCTACGAGCAGTACTTC. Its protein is CASSTSSYEQYF. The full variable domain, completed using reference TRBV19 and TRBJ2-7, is DGGITQSPKYLFRKEGQNVTLSCEQNLNHDAMYWYRQDPGQGLRLIYYSQIVNDFQKGDIAEGYSVSREKKESFPLTVTSAQKNPTAFYLCASSTSSYEQYFGPGTRLTVT.

CDR3 protein: CASSYNPPGIYNEQFF. The CDR3 bases are TGTGCCAGCAGTTACAATCCTCCGGGGATCTACAATGAGCAGTTCTTC. The chain links TRBV6-5 to TRBJ2-1, with D perhaps TRBD2 (5 bases). The germline CDR1 and CDR2 sequences are MNHEY and SVGAGI. Trimming left V 2 bases short and J 3 bases short, with 14 bases between. The CDR3 is made up of 16 amino acids.

CDR3 nucleotides: TGTGCCAGCAGAGAACAGGGAACGGGCGAGCAGTACTTC. Translated: CASREQGTGEQYF. The chain recombines TRBV6-6 with TRBJ2-7; TRBD1 is a possible D gene (6 bases). This CDR3 is 13 amino acids long. With 6 bases removed from V and 6 bases from J, the gap between germline ends came to 15 bases. From germline, CDR1 is MNHNY and CDR2 SVGAGI (reference sequence).

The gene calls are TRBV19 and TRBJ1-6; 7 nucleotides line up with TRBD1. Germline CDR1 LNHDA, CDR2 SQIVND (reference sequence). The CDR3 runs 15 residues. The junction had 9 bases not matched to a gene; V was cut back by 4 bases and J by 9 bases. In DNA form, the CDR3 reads TGTGCCAGTAGTACCCCGGGACAGAAATTTTCACCCCTCCACTTT. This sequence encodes CASSTPGQKFSPLHF.

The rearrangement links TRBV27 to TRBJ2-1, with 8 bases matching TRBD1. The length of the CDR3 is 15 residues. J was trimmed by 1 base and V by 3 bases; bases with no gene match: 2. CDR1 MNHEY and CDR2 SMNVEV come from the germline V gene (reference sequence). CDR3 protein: CASSFGTGSYNEQFF. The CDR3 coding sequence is TGTGCCAGCAGTTTCGGGACAGGTTCCTACAATGAGCAGTTCTTC.

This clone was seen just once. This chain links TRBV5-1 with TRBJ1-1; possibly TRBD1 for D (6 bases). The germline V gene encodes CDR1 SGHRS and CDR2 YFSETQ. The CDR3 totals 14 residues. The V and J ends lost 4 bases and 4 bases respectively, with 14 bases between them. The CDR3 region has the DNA TGCGCCAGCAGCCCATCCCAGGGGATCACTGAAGCTTTCTTT. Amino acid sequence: CASSPSQGITEAFF. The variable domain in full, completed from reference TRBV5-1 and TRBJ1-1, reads KAGVTQTPRYLIKTRGQQVTLSCSPISGHRSVSWYQQTPGQGLQFLFEYFSETQRNKGNFPGRFSGRQFSNSRSEMNVSTLELGDSALYLCASSPSQGITEAFFGQGTRLTVV.

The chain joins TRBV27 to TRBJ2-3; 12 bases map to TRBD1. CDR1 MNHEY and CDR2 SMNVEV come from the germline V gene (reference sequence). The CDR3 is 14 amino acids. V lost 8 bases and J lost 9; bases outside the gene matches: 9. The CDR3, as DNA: TGTGCCAGCCGCCGGGGACAGGGGGCTGGAACGCAGTATTTT. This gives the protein CASRRGQGAGTQYF.